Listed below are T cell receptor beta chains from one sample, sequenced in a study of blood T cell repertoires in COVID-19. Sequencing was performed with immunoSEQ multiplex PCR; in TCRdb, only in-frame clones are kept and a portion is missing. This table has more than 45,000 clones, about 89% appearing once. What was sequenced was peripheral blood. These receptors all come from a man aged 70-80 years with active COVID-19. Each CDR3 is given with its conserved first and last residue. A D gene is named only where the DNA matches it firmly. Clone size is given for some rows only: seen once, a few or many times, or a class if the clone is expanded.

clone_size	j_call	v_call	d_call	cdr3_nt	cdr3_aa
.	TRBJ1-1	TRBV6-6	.	TGTGCCAGCAGTTACTCGATAGCGGGGAACACTGAAGCTTTCTTT	CASSYSIAGNTEAFF
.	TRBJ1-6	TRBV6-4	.	TGTGCCAGCAGTGAAAGTGGGACGCTCCCTCAGGGGCCCCTCCACTTT	CASSESGTLPQGPLHF
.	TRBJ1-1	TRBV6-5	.	TGTGCAGCGGAGGGGAACACTGAAGCTTTCTTT	CAAEGNTEAFF
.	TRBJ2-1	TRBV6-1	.	TGTGCCAGCAGTGAAGCAGACACCTCGTCCTACAATGAGCAGTTCTTC	CASSEADTSSYNEQFF
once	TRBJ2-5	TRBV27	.	TGTGCCAGCAGTCCCGGAGGGGAGACCCAGTACTTC	CASSPGGETQYF
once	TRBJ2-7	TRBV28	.	TGTGCCAGCAAACCACCCGCGGACAGATTATCCTACGAGCAGTACTTC	CASKPPADRLSYEQYF
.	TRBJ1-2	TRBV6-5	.	TGTGCCAGCAGCCGACAGTTTCGCTATGGCTACACCTTC	CASSRQFRYGYTF
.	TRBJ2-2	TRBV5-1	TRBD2	TGCGCCAGCAGCTTGATTGCTAGCGGGGGGACCGGGGAGCTGTTTTTT	CASSLIASGGTGELFF
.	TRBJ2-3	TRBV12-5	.	TGTGCTAGTGCTCTAGGGGGGGGGCCGAAAGCAGATACGCAGTATTTT	CASALGGGPKADTQYF
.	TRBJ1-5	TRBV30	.	TGTGCCTGGAGTGTGTCAGGAAATGGGAATCAGCCCCAGCATTTT	CAWSVSGNGNQPQHF
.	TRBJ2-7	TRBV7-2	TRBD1	TGTGCCAGCAGCGTCGGACAGGGAAAAAACGAGCAGTACTTC	CASSVGQGKNEQYF
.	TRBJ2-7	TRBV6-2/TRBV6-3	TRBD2	TGTGCCAGCAGCAGCCGGGGGACTAGCGGGGACTACTCCTACGAGCAGTACTTC	CASSSRGTSGDYSYEQYF
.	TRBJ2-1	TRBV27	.	TGTGCCAGCAGTTTGGCCAGAAACAATGAGCAGTTCTTC	CASSLARNNEQFF
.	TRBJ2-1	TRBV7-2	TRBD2	TGTGCCAGCAGCTCCTTCGCGGGGGGGCTGGGCGATGAGCAGTTCTTC	CASSSFAGGLGDEQFF
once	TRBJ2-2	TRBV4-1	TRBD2	TGCGCCAGCAGCCAACGGCGGGGGACGAACACCGGGGAGCTGTTTTTT	CASSQRRGTNTGELFF
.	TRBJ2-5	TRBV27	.	TGTGCCAGCAGTTTATCAGCAGGGAGGTATGAGACCCAGTACTTC	CASSLSAGRYETQYF
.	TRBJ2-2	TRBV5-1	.	TGCGCCAGCAGCCCCCAACTAGCCACCGGGGAGCTGTTTTTT	CASSPQLATGELFF
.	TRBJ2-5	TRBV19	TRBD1	TGTGCCAGTAGTGACACAGGGGTACGAGAGACCCAGTACTTC	CASSDTGVRETQYF
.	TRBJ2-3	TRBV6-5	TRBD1	TGTGCCAGCAGCAATACGGACAGGGTTTCTGATACGCAGTATTTT	CASSNTDRVSDTQYF
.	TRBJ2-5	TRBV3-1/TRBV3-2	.	TGTGCCAGCAGCGCCCGGGACTCCAAGGGGCCCCAGTACTTC	CASSARDSKGPQYF
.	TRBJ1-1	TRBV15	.	TGTGCCACCAGCAGAGATCGGGTTGGGGCAGCTTTCTTT	CATSRDRVGAAFF
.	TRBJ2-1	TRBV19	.	TGTGCCAGTAGTATCCGGACAGTCCCCAATGAGCAGTTCTTC	CASSIRTVPNEQFF
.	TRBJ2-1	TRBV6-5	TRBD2	TGTGCCAGCAGTTGGCGGGGGGCGCGGGATGAGCAGTTCTTC	CASSWRGARDEQFF
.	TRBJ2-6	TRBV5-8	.	TGTGCCAGCAGCTTCAGGGGTTCTGGGGCCAACGTCCTGACTTTC	CASSFRGSGANVLTF
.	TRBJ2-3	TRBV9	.	TGTGCCAGCAGCGCGGGTGGGTCAACAGATACGCAGTATTTT	CASSAGGSTDTQYF
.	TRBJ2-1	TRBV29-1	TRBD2	TGCAGCGGACTCAAGACTAGCGGGGGGGCTCATGAGCAGTTCTTC	CSGLKTSGGAHEQFF
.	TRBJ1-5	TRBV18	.	TGTGCCAGCTCACCGCGGACAGACAATCAGCCCCAGCATTTT	CASSPRTDNQPQHF
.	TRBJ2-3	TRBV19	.	TGTGCCAGTAGTCTCGTGTCCACAGATACGCAGTATTTT	CASSLVSTDTQYF
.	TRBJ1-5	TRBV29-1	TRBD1	TGCAGCGTTGCCGCCGGGACAGGGAAGGAGCCCCAGCATTTT	CSVAAGTGKEPQHF
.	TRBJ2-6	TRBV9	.	TGTGCCAGCAGCGTAACGGGAGTTTCTGGGGCCAACGTCCTGACTTTC	CASSVTGVSGANVLTF
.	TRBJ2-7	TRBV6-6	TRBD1	TGTGCCAGCAATACGATTCGGACAGGGTCCTACGAGCAGTACTTC	CASNTIRTGSYEQYF
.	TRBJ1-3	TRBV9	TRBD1	TGTGCCAGCAGCGTCGACCTGGACAGGGGCGGAAACACCATATATTTT	CASSVDLDRGGNTIYF
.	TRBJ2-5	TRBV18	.	TGTGCCAGCTCACCGCGGTCCCAAGAGACCCAGTACTTC	CASSPRSQETQYF
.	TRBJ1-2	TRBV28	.	TGTGCCAGCAGTTCCAATCTAAGAAATGGCTACACCTTC	CASSSNLRNGYTF
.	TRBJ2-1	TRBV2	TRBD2	TGTGCCAGCAGTGAAGCGCTCCAGCGGGGGGGCCGAATGAATGAGCAGTTCTTC	CASSEALQRGGRMNEQFF
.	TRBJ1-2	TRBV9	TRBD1	TGTGCCAGCAGCCCTCGGACAGGGGCGACAGATAACTATGGCTACACCTTC	CASSPRTGATDNYGYTF
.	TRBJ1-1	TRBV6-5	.	TGTGCCAGCAGCCCCACAGGGACTGAAGCTTTCTTT	CASSPTGTEAFF
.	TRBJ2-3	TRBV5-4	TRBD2	TGTGCCAGCAGCTCCACTAGCGGGGGTTTGGGAGATACGCAGTATTTT	CASSSTSGGLGDTQYF
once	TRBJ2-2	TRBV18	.	TGTGCCAGCTCACCTTTAGCAGACACCGGGGAGCTGTTTTTT	CASSPLADTGELFF
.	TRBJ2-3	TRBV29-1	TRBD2	TGCAGCGTTGAAGGGTATCTAGCGGGGGGGCAGTACACAGATACGCAGTATTTT	CSVEGYLAGGQYTDTQYF
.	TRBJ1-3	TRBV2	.	TGTGCCAGCATAATGGAGAGCTCTGGAAACACCATATATTTT	CASIMESSGNTIYF
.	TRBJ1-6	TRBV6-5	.	TGTGCCAGCAGTTTATCAGGTTTAAATTCACCCCTCCACTTT	CASSLSGLNSPLHF
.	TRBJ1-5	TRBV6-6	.	TGTGCCAGCAGTGGTCGACAGAGCAATCAGCCCCAGCATTTT	CASSGRQSNQPQHF
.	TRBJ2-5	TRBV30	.	TGTGCCTGGAGCCCCGCCTGGGCCCAAGAGACCCAGTACTTC	CAWSPAWAQETQYF
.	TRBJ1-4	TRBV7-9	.	TGTGCCAGCAGCCCGCGGGGGGCAACTAATGAAAAACTGTTTTTT	CASSPRGATNEKLFF
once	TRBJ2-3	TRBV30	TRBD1	TGTGCCTGGAGTGTACAGGGGGATACGCAGTATTTT	CAWSVQGDTQYF